This T cell receptor (beta chain) was identified in a study of cytomegalovirus exposure and HLA in healthy donors. Study-level findings and limits: In a later analysis, HLA-C alleles had the fewest associated TCRs, DRB1 alleles the most. Being productive about 90% or about 30% of the time was typical of most TCR beta V segments in an earlier analysis. Sequencing artifact likely explains a cluster of highly shared sequence variants. Researchers catalogued approximately 170 TCR beta chains as cytomegalovirus-associated.

PCR was performed using 60 Vbeta and 13 Jbeta primers. Repertoires were generated with immunoSEQ multiplex PCR, while TCRdb's copy carries only in-frame clones and drops some. Here the sample spans approximately 93,000 clones, 82% being singletons. Regarding this clone: Its antigen is not identified.

The receptor was derived from a man aged 50 to 59 in good health and CMV-seronegative. The sequencing input was PBMCs.

CDR3 sequence: CASSLPAGGKNGELFF. Written as DNA, the CDR3 is TGTGCCAGCAGTTTACCGGCAGGGGGCAAGAACGGGGAGCTGTTTTTT. This rearrangement joins TRBV28 to TRBJ2-2; 8 bases agree with TRBD1. This CDR3 region has 16 residues. The germline V gene has CDR1 MDHEN and CDR2 SYDVKM. With V trimmed by 2 bases and J by 7 bases, 9 bases remained unmatched.